What follows is one T cell receptor beta chain and its context. This sample is drawn from a study of OX40 agonist ivuxolimab in advanced cancers. The V and J ends lost 4 bases and 9 bases respectively, with 13 bases between them. CDR3 length equals 12 residues. Looked up from germline, CDR1 is SGHVS and CDR2 is FQNEAQ. Measured with immunoSEQ multiplex PCR; TCRdb has only the in-frame clones, and not every one. The profile shows more than 65,000 clones, around 84% of them singletons. V and J are TRBV7-8 and TRBJ2-7; D remains ambiguous. The clonotype comes from an adult with an advanced solid tumor such as melanoma, head and neck, liver or kidney cancer. The source material was CD4+ or CD8+ T cells sorted from blood, sampled in a trial of the OX40 agonist ivuxolimab. Written as DNA, the CDR3 is TGTGCCAGCAGCTCCCGTCTTGGTGTGCAGTACTTC. It specifies CASSSRLGVQYF.